This T cell receptor beta chain is drawn from a study of cytotoxic CD8 clonotypes in ibrutinib-treated CLL. Study overall: The authors obtained response samples at a median of approximately 12 months of treatment, range 6 to 36. Whole-study findings and limits: Public clonotypes showed up rarely, and on treatment they shrank or held steady. Increased clonality at ibrutinib response gave way to a return toward baseline at progression.

Clones were read by immunoSEQ multiplex PCR, and TCRdb kept only the in-frame ones, dropping some. The repertoire consists of 7,900 or so clones, with approximately 79% occurring once and the leading ten covering around 3.5%. Trimming took off 6 bases at V and 5 bases at J, with 14 bases between the two ends. This CDR3 region has 13 residues. Germline assignment: CDR1 SGHDN and CDR2 FVKESK. As concerns this clone: What it binds is not known.

This TCR was recovered from a human donor with chronic lymphocytic leukemia. Sequenced material: PBMCs, taken before ibrutinib treatment. V and J are TRBV14 and TRBJ2-7; D perhaps matches TRBD1 (6 bases). This CDR3 is CASRDLRGHEQYF. The CDR3 bases are TGTGCCAGCAGAGACCTCAGGGGCCACGAGCAGTACTTC.